This T cell receptor (beta chain) comes out of a study of response to subunit inactivated influenza vaccine. This clonotype was seen a handful of times. With 1 base removed from V and 6 bases from J, the gap between germline ends came to 7 bases. From germline, CDR1 is SGHTA and CDR2 FQGNSA. The CDR3 covers 12 residues. TCRdb analysed the RT-PCR reads with MiXCR anew, one entry per CDR3 protein. Altogether a few hundred thousand distinct CDR3 sequences are present, 12% to 15% being singletons, with the ten largest covering roughly 11%. This sample comprised PBMCs from blood, obtained 11 to 12 days after vaccination. The receptor's source is a man aged 50-59 years who received an inactivated influenza vaccine. The chain recombines TRBV7-2 with TRBJ2-7; D is perhaps TRBD1 (5 bases). CDR3 nucleotides: TGTGCCAGCAGCTTAGAGGGGATCGAGCAGTACTTC. Amino acid sequence: CASSLEGIEQYF.